The source of this T cell receptor (beta chain) is a study of blood T cell repertoires in COVID-19. As for the study in general: Acute and convalescent COVID-19 specimens originated in the United States, Italy and Spain. Sample material is recorded as cDNA or gDNA derived from T cells, B-cell-depleted T cells, or PBMCs.

Per the original data handling: For nucleated cells, counts were estimated from reference gene primer amplification. Using immunoSEQ multiplex PCR, the repertoire was profiled, and TCRdb retains in-frame clones only, with some absent. From that table come the V and J calls and clone size; the DNA was used to work out D and trimming. The sample has approximately 180,000 clones, more than 75% seen once. Germline CDR1 LNHDA, CDR2 SQIVND (reference sequence). The CDR3 length is 16 residues. Trimming cost V 1 base and J 4 bases; bases outside gene matches: 6. Adults between about 18 and 89 years of age took part from approximately 24 US areas.

The source is a woman between 50 and 59 years old with acute COVID-19. Sequencing used PBMCs or T cells enriched from blood (not recorded which). This rearrangement joins TRBV19 to TRBJ2-3, with 9 positions matching TRBD2. CDR3 bases: TGTGCCAGTAGTATAGTTGCGGGGGGGCGGGCAGATACGCAGTATTTT. The encoded protein is CASSIVAGGRADTQYF.